This T cell receptor beta chain was obtained from a study of shared clonotypes between healthy human individuals. Turning to the study itself: Donor ages ranged 18 to 49 years: a couple of women, three men. CD4 naive cells filled three plates per donor, CD4 memory three, CD8 naive two and CD8 memory one. Study-level results: Non-shared clonotypes had lower generation probabilities than clonotypes shared by all four sorted-subset donors.

V shed 5 bases and J 4 bases; nucleotides not matched to a gene: 6. Per the germline V gene, CDR1 is SGHTA and CDR2 is FQGNSA. This CDR3 has 14 amino acids. Assay used: immunoSEQ multiplex PCR; TCRdb lists only in-frame clones, some missing. The sample contains approximately 2,000,000 clones, about nine tenths of which appear only once. In regard to this clone: Its cognate antigen is unknown.

The clonotype originates from a man aged 18 to 30 in good health. Some clones in this sample may be carry-over from other donors' samples. The sequencing sample was made of naive CD4+ T cells from PBMCs. Indicated subset: CD45RA+ positively selected. The chain is built from TRBV7-2 and TRBJ2-5; 8 bases map to TRBD2. CDR3 loop: CASSPGGGSETQYF. The CDR3 DNA reads as TGTGCCAGCAGCCCCGGGGGGGGGTCAGAGACCCAGTACTTC.